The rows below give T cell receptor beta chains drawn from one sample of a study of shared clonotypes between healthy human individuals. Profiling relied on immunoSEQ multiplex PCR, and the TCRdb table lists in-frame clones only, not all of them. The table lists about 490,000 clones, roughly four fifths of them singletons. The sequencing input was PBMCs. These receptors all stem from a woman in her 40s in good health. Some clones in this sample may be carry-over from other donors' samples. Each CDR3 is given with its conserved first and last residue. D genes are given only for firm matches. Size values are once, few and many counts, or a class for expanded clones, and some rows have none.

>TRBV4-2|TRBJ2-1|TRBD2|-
CASSPRTSSDNEQFF
TGTGCCAGCAGCCCTCGGACTAGCTCCGACAATGAGCAGTTCTTC
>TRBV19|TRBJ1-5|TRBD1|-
CASSIGNGQGQPQHF
TGTGCCAGTAGTATTGGGAACGGACAGGGCCAGCCCCAGCATTTT
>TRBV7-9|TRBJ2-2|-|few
CASSPATGELFF
TGTGCCAGCAGCCCAGCGACCGGGGAGCTGTTTTTT
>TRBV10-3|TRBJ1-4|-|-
CAISDWGIGEKLFF
TGTGCCATCAGTGATTGGGGTATTGGTGAAAAACTGTTTTTT
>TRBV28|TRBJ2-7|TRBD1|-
CASSPQGGEQYF
TGTGCCAGCAGCCCACAGGGGGGCGAGCAGTACTTC
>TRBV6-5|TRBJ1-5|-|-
CASQSAGGNQPQHF
TGTGCCTCGCAGTCGGCGGGGGGCAATCAGCCCCAGCATTTT
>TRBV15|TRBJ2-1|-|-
CATSRDRGREQFF
TGTGCCACCAGCAGAGATCGGGGGCGAGAGCAGTTCTTC
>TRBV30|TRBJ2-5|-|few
CAWTTQETQYF
TGTGCCTGGACTACCCAAGAGACCCAGTACTTC
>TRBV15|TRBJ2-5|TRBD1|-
CATKDRNVQETQYF
TGTGCCACCAAGGACAGGAACGTCCAAGAGACCCAGTACTTC
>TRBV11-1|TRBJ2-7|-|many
CASSLGLGHGEDEQYF
TGTGCCAGCAGCTTAGGCCTAGGACATGGCGAGGACGAGCAGTACTTC
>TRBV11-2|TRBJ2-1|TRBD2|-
CASSFGLAAFPYSYNEQFF
TGTGCCAGCAGCTTTGGACTAGCGGCATTCCCTTACTCCTACAATGAGCAGTTCTTC
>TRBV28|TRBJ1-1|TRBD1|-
CASSLSDRHMAFF
TGTGCCAGCAGTTTATCGGACAGGCATATGGCTTTCTTT
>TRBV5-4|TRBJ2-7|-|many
CASSLGSDAYEQYF
TGTGCCAGCAGCTTGGGCTCGGATGCCTACGAGCAGTACTTC
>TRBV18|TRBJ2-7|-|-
CASSPNQGNEQYF
TGTGCCAGCTCACCAAACCAGGGGAACGAGCAGTACTTC
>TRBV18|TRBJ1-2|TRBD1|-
CASSPEGTANYGYTF
TGTGCCAGCTCACCCGAAGGGACAGCTAACTATGGCTACACCTTC
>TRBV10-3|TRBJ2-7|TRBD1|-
CAIKAGQGLYEQYF
TGTGCCATCAAGGCCGGACAGGGGCTCTACGAGCAGTACTTC
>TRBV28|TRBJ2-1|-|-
CASSSPRTLSYNEQFF
TGTGCCAGCAGTTCCCCCCGGACCCTCTCCTACAATGAGCAGTTCTTC
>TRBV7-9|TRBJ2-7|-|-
CANTREGREQYF
TGTGCCAACACCCGCGAGGGACGGGAGCAGTACTTC
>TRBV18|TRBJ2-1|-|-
CASSPPLGSSYNEQFF
TGTGCCAGCTCACCCCCACTAGGGAGCTCCTACAATGAGCAGTTCTTC
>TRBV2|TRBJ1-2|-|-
CASSFGRGAGYGYTF
TGTGCCAGCAGCTTTGGAAGGGGTGCGGGGTATGGCTACACCTTC
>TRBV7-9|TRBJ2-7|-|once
CASSVTSHNEQYF
TGTGCCAGCAGCGTGACTAGTCATAACGAGCAGTACTTC
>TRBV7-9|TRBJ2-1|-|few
CASSLAAGRNEQFF
TGTGCCAGCAGCTTAGCGGCCGGACGAAATGAGCAGTTCTTC
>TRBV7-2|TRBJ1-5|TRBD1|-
CASSSDRVSQPQHF
TGTGCCAGCAGCTCCGACAGGGTGTCTCAGCCCCAGCATTTT
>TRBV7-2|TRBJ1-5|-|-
CASSLTENQPQHF
TGTGCCAGCAGCTTGACAGAAAATCAGCCCCAGCATTTT
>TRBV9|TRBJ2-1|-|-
CASSETPTSNEQFF
TGTGCCAGCAGCGAAACCCCCACATCGAATGAGCAGTTCTTC
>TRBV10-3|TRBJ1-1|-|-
CAISDRTATEAFF
TGTGCCATCAGTGATAGGACAGCCACTGAAGCTTTCTTT
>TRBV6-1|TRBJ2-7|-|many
CASSEALGGSYEQYF
TGTGCCAGCAGTGAAGCCCTAGGGGGTAGCTACGAGCAGTACTTC
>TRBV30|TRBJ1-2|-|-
CAWSRVDNYGYTF
TGTGCCTGGAGTAGGGTAGATAACTATGGCTACACCTTC
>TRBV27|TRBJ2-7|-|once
CASSFGSGSVSYEQYF
TGTGCCAGCAGTTTCGGTAGCGGTAGCGTCTCCTACGAGCAGTACTTC
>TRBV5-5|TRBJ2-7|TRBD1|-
CASSLGQVYEQYF
TGTGCCAGCAGCCTAGGACAGGTCTACGAGCAGTACTTC
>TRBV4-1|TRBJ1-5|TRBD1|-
CASSQGTGVNQPQHF
TGCGCCAGCAGCCAAGGGACAGGCGTCAATCAGCCCCAGCATTTT
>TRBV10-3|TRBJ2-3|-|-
CAVRTGGLRDTQYF
TGTGCCGTACGGACTGGCGGCTTGCGGGATACGCAGTATTTT
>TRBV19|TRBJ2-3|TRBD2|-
CASSMASGAGDTQYF
TGTGCCAGTAGTATGGCTAGCGGGGCTGGAGATACGCAGTATTTT
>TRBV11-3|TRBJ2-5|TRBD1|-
CASSPGQGSGETQYF
TGTGCCAGCAGCCCAGGACAGGGATCGGGGGAGACCCAGTACTTC
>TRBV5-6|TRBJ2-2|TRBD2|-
CASSRLSGRGFGELFF
TGTGCCAGCAGCCGCCTCAGCGGGAGGGGCTTCGGGGAGCTGTTTTTT
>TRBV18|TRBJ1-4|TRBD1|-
CASSPPTGVDEKLFF
TGTGCCAGCTCACCCCCGACAGGGGTGGATGAAAAACTGTTTTTT
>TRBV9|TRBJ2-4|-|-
CASSPSGVAKNIQYF
TGTGCCAGCAGCCCCAGTGGGGTTGCCAAAAACATTCAGTACTTC
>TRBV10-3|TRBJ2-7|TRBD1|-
CAIRSSPGTGGEYEQYF
TGTGCCATCAGGTCCTCCCCCGGGACAGGGGGCGAGTACGAGCAGTACTTC
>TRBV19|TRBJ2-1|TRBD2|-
CASSFRSGGNEQFF
TGTGCCAGTAGTTTTCGTTCGGGGGGAAATGAGCAGTTCTTC
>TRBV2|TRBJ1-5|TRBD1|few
CASRAGGAGQPQHF
TGTGCCAGCAGAGCAGGGGGCGCGGGTCAGCCCCAGCATTTT
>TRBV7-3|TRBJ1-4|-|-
CASSNRERREKLFF
TGTGCCAGCAGCAACAGGGAAAGGAGGGAAAAACTGTTTTTT
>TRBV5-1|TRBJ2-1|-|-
CASSPEASGSSYNEQFF
TGCGCCAGCAGCCCCGAGGCCTCCGGGAGCTCCTACAATGAGCAGTTCTTC
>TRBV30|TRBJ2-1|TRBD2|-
CAWSVYNGGLAGFLINEQFF
TGTGCCTGGAGTGTCTATAACGGAGGACTAGCGGGCTTCTTGATTAATGAGCAGTTCTTC
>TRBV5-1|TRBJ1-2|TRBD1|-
CASSARDRGSEGYTF
TGCGCCAGCAGCGCCCGGGACAGGGGGTCGGAGGGCTACACCTTC
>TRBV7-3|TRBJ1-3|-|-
CASSSGRGSGNTIYF
TGTGCCAGCAGCTCCGGTCGGGGTTCTGGAAACACCATATATTTT
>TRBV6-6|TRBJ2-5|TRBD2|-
CASSPSGTRGETQYF
TGTGCCAGCAGCCCCTCGGGGACTAGGGGGGAGACCCAGTACTTC
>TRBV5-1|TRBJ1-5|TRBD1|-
CASSEDLSGGQPQHF
TGCGCCAGCAGCGAAGATCTTTCAGGGGGCCAGCCCCAGCATTTT
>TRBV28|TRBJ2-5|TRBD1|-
CASRSPGQQETQYF
TGTGCCAGCAGATCCCCGGGACAGCAAGAGACCCAGTACTTC
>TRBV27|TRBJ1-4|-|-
CASRATATNEKLFF
TGTGCCAGCAGGGCAACTGCAACTAATGAAAAACTGTTTTTT
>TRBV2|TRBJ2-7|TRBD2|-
CASRWGLVGEQYF
TGTGCCAGCAGATGGGGACTAGTTGGCGAGCAGTACTTC
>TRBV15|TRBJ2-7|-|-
CATSRHLGTHYEQYF
TGTGCCACCAGCAGACACCTCGGGACTCATTACGAGCAGTACTTC
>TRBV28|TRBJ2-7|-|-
CASSFVPGRDLSYEQYF
TGTGCCAGCAGTTTTGTACCCGGCAGGGACCTCTCCTACGAGCAGTACTTC
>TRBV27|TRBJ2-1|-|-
CASRLRGSYGNEQFF
TGTGCCAGCCGATTGAGGGGGAGTTATGGCAATGAGCAGTTCTTC
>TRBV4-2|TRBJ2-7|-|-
CASSQGSYEQYF
TGTGCCAGCAGCCAAGGATCCTACGAGCAGTACTTC
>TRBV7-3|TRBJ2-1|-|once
CASSLQGSTSSYNEQFF
TGTGCCAGCAGCTTACAAGGGTCAACCAGCTCCTACAATGAGCAGTTCTTC
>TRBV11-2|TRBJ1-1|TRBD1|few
CASSVGQGSGEAFF
TGTGCCAGCAGCGTCGGACAGGGGAGCGGTGAAGCTTTCTTT
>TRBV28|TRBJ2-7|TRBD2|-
CASSFTSGRAHEQYF
TGTGCCAGCAGTTTTACGAGCGGGAGGGCCCACGAGCAGTACTTC
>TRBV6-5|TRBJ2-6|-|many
CASSLGGANVLTF
TGTGCCAGCAGTTTAGGCGGGGCCAACGTCCTGACTTTC
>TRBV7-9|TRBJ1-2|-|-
CASSRGSGGYTF
TGTGCCAGCAGCCGGGGGTCGGGTGGCTACACCTTC
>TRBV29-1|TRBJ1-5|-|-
CSVAVGGNQPQHF
TGCAGCGTTGCCGTGGGGGGGAATCAGCCCCAGCATTTT